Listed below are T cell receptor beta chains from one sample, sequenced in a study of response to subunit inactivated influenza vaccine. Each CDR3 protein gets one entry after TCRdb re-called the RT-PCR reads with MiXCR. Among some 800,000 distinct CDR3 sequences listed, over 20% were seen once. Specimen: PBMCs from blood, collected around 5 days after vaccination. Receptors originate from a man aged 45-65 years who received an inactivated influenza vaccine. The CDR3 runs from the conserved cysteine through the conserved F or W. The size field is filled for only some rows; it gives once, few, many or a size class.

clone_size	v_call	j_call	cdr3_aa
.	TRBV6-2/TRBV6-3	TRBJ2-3	CASGQRTDTQYF
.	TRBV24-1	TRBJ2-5	CATSDSGRLAGGEETQYF
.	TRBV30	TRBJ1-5	CAWSVRGSGLQPQHF
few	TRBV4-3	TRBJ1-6	CASSLSATGLNSPLHF
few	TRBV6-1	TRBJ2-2	CASNLDSLNTGELFF
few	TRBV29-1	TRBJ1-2	CGTGENYGYTF
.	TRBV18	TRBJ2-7	CASSPLGTTSYEQYF
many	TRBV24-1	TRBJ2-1	CATSARDEQFF
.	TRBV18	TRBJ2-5	CASLPGPQKTQYF
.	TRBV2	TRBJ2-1	CASRAGTGVDEQFF
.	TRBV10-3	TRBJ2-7	CAIRDRYEQYF
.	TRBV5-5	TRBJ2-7	CASTSLGGARTSYEQYF
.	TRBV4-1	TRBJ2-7	CASSQVIQAREQYF
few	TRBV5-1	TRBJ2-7	CASSLQGENYEQYF
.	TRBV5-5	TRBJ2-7	CASSFGPHEQYF
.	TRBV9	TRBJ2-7	CASSEGLAGEPSYEQYF
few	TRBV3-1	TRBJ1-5	CASSQSEGGWPQHF
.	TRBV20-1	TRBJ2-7	CSASWTGGYEQYF
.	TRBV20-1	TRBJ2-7	CSATPVDRPYEQYF
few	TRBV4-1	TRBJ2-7	CASSQGDGSAYEQYF
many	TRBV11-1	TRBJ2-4	CASSFEQGATRAKNIQYF
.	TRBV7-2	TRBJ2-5	CASSFPQGSSYQETQYF
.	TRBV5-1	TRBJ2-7	CASSLEGSRDPVNEQYF
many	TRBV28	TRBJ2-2	CASRPYRGGELFF
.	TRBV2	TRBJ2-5	CASGGLAGDVETQYF
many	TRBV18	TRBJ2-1	CASSPVRDEQFF
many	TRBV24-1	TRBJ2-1	CATVNSGGPDNEQFF
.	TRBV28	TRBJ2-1	CASSPASAGYNEQFF
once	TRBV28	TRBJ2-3	CASIGLAGVVDTQYF
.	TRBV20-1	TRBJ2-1	CSARRSGTYYNEQFF
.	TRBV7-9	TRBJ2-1	CASSFRGTLGEQFF